Below are 26 T cell receptor beta chains sequenced from a single sample in a study of graft-versus-host responses after intestinal transplantation. Their antigen targets remain unknown. Method: immunoSEQ multiplex PCR; TCRdb's copy keeps in-frame clones and lacks some. Among tens of thousands of clones listed, around 93% were seen once. Sequenced material: unstimulated CD4+ T cells sorted from spleen or lymph node cells, taken before transplant. These receptor sequences come from a human donor who was the organ donor for an intestinal transplant.

In its sample, this clone was seen a few times. The chain is built from TRBV5-4 and TRBJ1-5; D is uncertain. CDR3 length equals 14 residues. Germline V gene sequence: CDR1 SGHNT, CDR2 YYREEE (reference sequence). Deletions cut 0 bases from V and 4 bases from J, with 8 bases between. CDR3 residues: CASSLDGRNQPQHF. In DNA form, the CDR3 reads TGTGCCAGCAGCTTGGACGGTCGGAATCAGCCCCAGCATTTT.

The rearrangement uses TRBV6-5 and TRBJ1-2, with 7 bases that match TRBD1. This CDR3 is built from 16 residues. Germline V gene lookup returns CDR1 MNHEY and CDR2 SVGAGI. The J segment lost 5 bases and the V segment lost 0 bases, leaving 9 bases of the junction unmatched. The CDR3 bases are TGTGCCAGCAGTTACTCCATAATGGGACAGAGTTATGGCTACACCTTC. Translated, it gives CASSYSIMGQSYGYTF.

In this sample, this clone turned up once. J is TRBJ2-1 and V is TRBV9; D possibly corresponds to TRBD2 (6 bases). V was pared by 3 bases and J by 2 bases, with 12 bases between. The CDR3 is made up of 15 amino acids. Germline V gives CDR1 SGDLS, CDR2 YYNGEE. CDR3 loop: CASSAFSGTYNEQFF. In DNA form, the CDR3 reads TGTGCCAGCAGCGCATTTAGCGGTACCTACAATGAGCAGTTCTTC.

V gene TRBV21-1 combines with J gene TRBJ2-7; the table's D call, TRBD2, was not checked against the DNA. TRBV21-1 is described as a pseudogene. The CDR3 is 13 amino acids. Here the CDR3 reads CASSPLRSYEQYF. DNA of the CDR3: TGTGCCAGCAGCCCTCTTCGCTCCTACGAGCAGTACTTC.

The genes are TRBV14 and TRBJ2-7; weak D call: TRBD1 (6 bases). Germline CDR1 and CDR2: SGHDN and FVKESK. The V and J ends lost 0 bases and 3 bases respectively, with 24 bases between them. This CDR3 has 19 amino acids. CDR3 protein: CASSQDLVDSFGALYEQYF. The CDR3 bases are TGTGCCAGCAGCCAAGATTTAGTGGACAGTTTCGGTGCTCTCTACGAGCAGTACTTC.

The V and J genes are TRBV27 and TRBJ2-1, with 13 bases that match TRBD2. The V and J ends lost 4 bases and 7 bases, in that order; junction bases with no gene match: 16. CDR1 is MNHEY and CDR2 is SMNVEV in the germline V gene (reference sequence). The CDR3 consists of 19 residues. The CDR3 region has the DNA TGTGCCAGCAGTTGGCTTAGGACTAGCGGGAGTCATCTGGGGAATGAGCAGTTCTTC. This codes for CASSWLRTSGSHLGNEQFF.

For this clone: One end of the junction is discordant with germline, which a read error may explain. This sequence joins TRBV30 and TRBJ2-5, with 8 bases that match TRBD2. This CDR3 has 14 residues. The germline CDR1 and CDR2 sequences are GTSNPN and SVGIG (reference sequence). The CDR3 DNA reads as TGTGCCTGGAGCACTCGGACTAGCCAGGCCGTTTGGCACTTC. This sequence encodes CAWSTRTSQAVWHF.

A single count supports this clone. The CDR3 region is CASSSYGTGFNSNQPQHF. The CDR3 bases are TGCGCCAGCAGCTCCTATGGGACAGGGTTTAATAGCAATCAGCCCCAGCATTTT. J is TRBJ1-5 and V is TRBV5-1; 9 positions agree with TRBD1. J was trimmed by 0 bases and V by 3 bases; bases with no gene match: 10. CDR1 is SGHRS and CDR2 is YFSETQ in the germline V gene. The CDR3 runs 18 residues.

The chain combines TRBV25-1 with TRBJ1-1, with D possibly matching TRBD1 (6 bases). The CDR3 totals 16 residues. V was trimmed by 0 bases and J by 5 bases, leaving 16 bases between them. Germline V lookup: CDR1 MGHDK, CDR2 SYGVNS. CDR3 nucleotide sequence: TGTGCCAGCAGTGAATATAGGGCAGGGGCAAAAACTGAAGCTTTCTTT. This gives the protein CASSEYRAGAKTEAFF.

The table lists this clone with a count of one. The V and J genes are TRBV5-5 and TRBJ2-1, with TRBD1 identical over 10 bases. Losses at the gene ends were 3 bases for V and 4 bases for J; bases not matched to a gene: 7. This CDR3 is 16 amino acids long. CDR1 SGHKS and CDR2 YYEKEE come from the germline V gene (reference sequence). Here the CDR3 DNA reads TGTGCCAGCAGCTCCCGCACGGACAGGGGGTACAATGAGCAGTTCTTC. It encodes CASSSRTDRGYNEQFF.

This clone was seen just once. The chain carries TRBV29-1 and TRBJ1-4; a weak D match, TRBD1 (5 bases). V was clipped by 5 bases and J by 3 bases, with 10 bases between them. CDR1 and CDR2 (germline): SQVTM, ANQGSEA. This CDR3 comprises 13 residues. CDR3 loop: CSVRAGSNEKLFF. In DNA form, the CDR3 reads TGCAGCGTTAGGGCAGGGTCTAATGAAAAACTGTTTTTT.

The genes are TRBV2 and TRBJ1-4, with D perhaps matching TRBD1 (5 bases). The CDR3 length is 16 residues. The V and J ends lost 4 bases and 0 bases respectively, with 12 bases between them. The germline V gene encodes CDR1 SNHLY and CDR2 FYNNEI. The CDR3 region is CASSGMDTATNEKLFF. Written as DNA, the CDR3 is TGTGCCAGCAGTGGGATGGACACGGCAACTAATGAAAAACTGTTTTTT.

The chain couples TRBV7-9 to TRBJ2-1; 7 bases fit TRBD2. The CDR3 runs 17 residues. The J segment lost 5 bases and the V segment lost 5 bases, leaving 15 bases of the junction unmatched. Per the germline V gene, CDR1 is SEHNR and CDR2 is FQNEAQ (reference sequence). CDR3 sequence (DNA): TGTGCCAGCAGCCCCCCGGGGGGAGGACACTTTAACAATGAGCAGTTCTTC. It encodes CASSPPGGGHFNNEQFF.

The chain carries TRBV9 and TRBJ1-3, with D possibly being TRBD1 (6 bases). V dropped 3 bases and J dropped 0 bases, with 22 bases sitting between them. CDR3 length: 19 amino acids. The germline CDR1 and CDR2 sequences are SGDLS and YYNGEE. Written as DNA, the CDR3 is TGTGCCAGCAGCGGAGGGGGGGGGTCCGACGGAAACTCTGGAAACACCATATATTTT. Translated: CASSGGGGSDGNSGNTIYF.

The chain employs TRBV28 and TRBJ1-2; perhaps TRBD1 as D (5 bases). With 5 bases removed from V and 7 bases from J, the gap between germline ends came to 23 bases. Germline V gives CDR1 MDHEN, CDR2 SYDVKM. The CDR3 covers 16 residues. CDR3 in DNA: TGTGCCAGCAGTCCTTGGTCCCCGGGGGGGTACGTTGGCTACACCTTC. Protein: CASSPWSPGGYVGYTF.

The V call is TRBV12-5, the J call TRBJ1-6, with 7 bases aligning to TRBD1. J lost 9 bases, V lost 0 bases, and 20 bases had no gene match. Germline CDR1 reads LGHNT; CDR2 reads FRNRAP. This CDR3 is built from 20 residues. As DNA, the CDR3 is TGTGCTAGTGGTTTGGTAAGGGGGCTTTTGGAACCCAAAGTGAGTTCACCCCTCCACTTT. Its translation is CASGLVRGLLEPKVSSPLHF.

The V gene is TRBV9, the J gene TRBJ2-1, with a weak D call TRBD2 (6 bases). CDR1 and CDR2 (germline): SGDLS, YYNGEE. With 3 bases removed from V and 4 bases from J, the gap between germline ends came to 8 bases. This CDR3 comprises 13 residues. As DNA, the CDR3 is TGTGCCAGCAGCGCCGGGGGTTACAATGAGCAGTTCTTC. It encodes CASSAGGYNEQFF.

The chain links TRBV14 to TRBJ2-5; possibly TRBD2 for D (5 bases). Germline CDR1 SGHDN, CDR2 FVKESK. V lost 4 bases and J lost 7, with 16 bases in between. The CDR3 is 14 residues long. The CDR3 reads CASSLLSGIGTQYF. CDR3 nucleotides: TGTGCCAGCAGCCTCCTCTCGGGGATAGGGACCCAGTACTTC.

The chain carries TRBV6-1 and TRBJ2-7, with D possibly being TRBD1 (6 bases). The CDR3 runs 15 residues. The germline CDR1 and CDR2 sequences are MNHNS and SASEGT. The V and J ends lost 5 bases and 2 bases respectively, with 16 bases between them. The CDR3 region has the DNA TGTGCCAGCAGTAGCTACCGGGACACAGCCTACGAGCAGTACTTC. Amino acid sequence: CASSSYRDTAYEQYF.

The rearrangement links TRBV5-1 to TRBJ2-1; 8 positions match TRBD1. Germline-derived CDR1 and CDR2 are SGHRS and YFSETQ. V gave up 4 bases and J gave up 1 base; unmatched junction bases: 7. This CDR3 has 16 amino acids. This chain's CDR3 is CASSRLTGGSYNEQFF. Written as DNA, the CDR3 is TGCGCCAGCAGCAGACTCACAGGGGGTTCCTACAATGAGCAGTTCTTC.

The genes are TRBV28 and TRBJ1-3, with 8 bases fitting TRBD1. The CDR3 length is 13 residues. Per germline, CDR1 MDHEN and CDR2 SYDVKM. V gave up 6 bases and J gave up 8 bases; unmatched junction bases: 6. CDR3 in amino acids: CASRRQGSDTIYF. CDR3 coding DNA: TGTGCCAGCAGGAGACAGGGGTCCGACACCATATATTTT.

This chain links TRBV10-2 with TRBJ2-4; D is perhaps TRBD1 (5 bases). With 0 bases removed from V and 1 base from J, the gap between germline ends came to 10 bases. Germline CDR1 WSHSY, CDR2 SAAADI. This CDR3 region has 16 residues. CDR3 sequence: CASSESFKGAKNIQYF. For the CDR3, the DNA is TGCGCCAGCAGTGAGTCCTTTAAGGGGGCCAAAAACATTCAGTACTTC.

This rearrangement joins TRBV7-2 to TRBJ2-3; TRBD2 is a possible D gene (6 bases). The CDR3 has 17 amino acids. Germline CDR1 and CDR2: SGHTA and FQGNSA. Trimming took off 5 bases at V and 0 bases at J, with 18 bases between the two ends. The CDR3 reads CASSDGLLGRSTDTQYF. For the CDR3, the DNA is TGTGCCAGCAGCGACGGACTACTGGGTCGTAGCACAGATACGCAGTATTTT.

The chain employs TRBV11-2 and TRBJ1-2; 8 bases are shared with TRBD1. V lost 2 bases, J lost 5 bases, and 4 bases stayed unmatched. Per the germline V gene, CDR1 is SGHAT and CDR2 is FQNNGV. This CDR3 comprises 14 residues. CDR3 protein: CASSLRQGAYGYTF. In DNA, the CDR3 is TGTGCCAGCAGCTTACGGCAGGGGGCTTATGGCTACACCTTC.

This sequence joins TRBV19 and TRBJ1-2; D uncertain. Trimming pared 5 bases from V and 4 bases from J, leaving 14 bases between. The CDR3 has 14 amino acids. Germline CDR1 is LNHDA and CDR2 is SQIVND (reference sequence). In DNA, the CDR3 is TGTGCCAGTAGTTCCAACCGGGTCCTCTATGGCTACACCTTC. Encoded protein: CASSSNRVLYGYTF.

This chain joins TRBV11-3 and TRBJ2-3, with a possible D match to TRBD2 (5 bases). The CDR3 sequence is 13 residues long. The germline gives CDR1 SGHNT, CDR2 YENEEA. The V and J ends lost 3 bases and 5 bases respectively, with 9 bases between them. CDR3: CASSLVRGDTQYF. The CDR3 DNA reads as TGTGCCAGCAGCTTGGTTCGGGGAGATACGCAGTATTTT.